This TCR beta chain was identified in a study of cytomegalovirus exposure and HLA in healthy donors. Turning to the study itself: The roughly 700 first-cohort repertoires shared a platform with the 120 validation repertoires, as reported in a later analysis. Whole-study results and caveats: Among TCR beta chains, those listed as cytomegalovirus-associated numbered some 170. Many donors carried some public TCRs, although rarity characterized most TCR sequences.

Profiled with immunoSEQ multiplex PCR; TCRdb holds only in-frame clones, not every one. The repertoire holds roughly 63,000 clones, with more than 80% as singletons. Points on this clone: Its specificity is unknown.

An approximately 130-subject validation cohort, separate from the 666-subject first cohort, supplied the donors. Germline-derived CDR1 and CDR2 are SQVTM and ANQGSEA. V was shortened by 7 bases and J by 1 base, with 8 bases between the two germline ends. CDR3 length equals 13 residues. The chain employs TRBV29-1 and TRBJ2-6; D unclear. Specimen: PBMCs. The TCR sequence derives from a woman aged 18 to 35 in good health and CMV-seronegative. CDR3 residues: CSAVASGANVLTF. CDR3 nucleotide sequence: TGCAGCGCCGTGGCATCTGGGGCCAACGTCCTGACTTTC.